This TCR beta chain was documented in a study of beta chain features in type 1 diabetes. Points from the study as a whole: Over-representation of high TCR-expressing cells was a possible consequence of cDNA sequencing.

A few counts support this clone. The antigen remains unidentified. Every bit of the isolated RNA underwent reverse transcription, so sequencing read expressed TCRB transcripts. The data were produced by immunoSEQ multiplex PCR, yet TCRdb's version contains in-frame clones alone and is incomplete. The table has nearly 350,000 clones, around 8% seen once. Germline values: CDR1 SNHLY, CDR2 FYNNEI. V shed 7 bases and J shed 2 bases, with 17 bases lying between them. This CDR3 spans 15 amino acids. This receptor was obtained from a woman between 18 and 30 years old in good health. The sequencing sample was made of central memory CD4+ T cells from blood. The chain uses TRBV2 and TRBJ1-2; D gene uncertain. The CDR3 here is CASTGVGSSNYGYTF. CDR3 bases: TGTGCCAGCACTGGGGTCGGCAGCTCCAACTATGGCTACACCTTC.